The clone carrying this TCR beta chain was recorded at least ten times. Its antigen remains unidentified. Per germline, CDR1 SGHRS and CDR2 YFSETQ. The V gene lost 5 bases and the J gene lost 0 bases, with 12 bases spanning the gap. The CDR3 loop spans 15 amino acids. Template material for amplifying TCR beta CDR3 regions consisted of RNA transcripts. The TCR CDR3 first-round RT-PCR relied on the HTBI primer set. TCRdb ran MiXCR on the multiplex PCR reads and lists one entry per CDR3 protein. The table records a few hundred thousand distinct CDR3 sequences, about 15% of them present only once. This sample holds PBMCs from less than 13 ml fresh peripheral blood. This entry comes from a study of T cells in Graves' hyperthyroidism and ophthalmopathy. Turning to the study itself: Peripheral blood sampling occurred at initial diagnosis, before any treatment. Study results and caveats: Patients with ophthalmopathy were separated from those with stable hyperthyroidism by a 13 V-J model. Most expanded thyroid clonotypes above 0.001 recurred in blood.

The sample comprised blood. The chain has TRBV5-1 and TRBJ2-1; D gene ambiguous. The TCR comes from a woman in her 30s with Graves' hyperthyroidism. In DNA form, the CDR3 reads TGCGCCAGCAGAATCGGGTTCAACTCCTACAATGAGCAGTTCTTC. Translating it yields CASRIGFNSYNEQFF.